This TCR beta chain was retrieved from a study of cytomegalovirus exposure and HLA in healthy donors. The PCR used 60 Vbeta and 13 Jbeta primers. Clones were read by immunoSEQ multiplex PCR, and TCRdb kept only the in-frame ones, dropping some. Among 250,000 or so clones, approximately 81% were seen once, and the ten largest hold around 1.2%. This TCR derives from a human donor in good health. The sample taken for sequencing was PBMCs.

CDR3 residues: CASSFAAREQYF. CDR3 DNA: TGTGCCAGCAGCTTCGCGGCGCGAGAGCAGTACTTC. The chain joins TRBV7-2 to TRBJ2-7; D unresolved. Per germline, CDR1 SGHTA and CDR2 FQGNSA. V lost 3 bases, J lost 7 bases, and 10 bases lay in between. CDR3 size: 12 residues.